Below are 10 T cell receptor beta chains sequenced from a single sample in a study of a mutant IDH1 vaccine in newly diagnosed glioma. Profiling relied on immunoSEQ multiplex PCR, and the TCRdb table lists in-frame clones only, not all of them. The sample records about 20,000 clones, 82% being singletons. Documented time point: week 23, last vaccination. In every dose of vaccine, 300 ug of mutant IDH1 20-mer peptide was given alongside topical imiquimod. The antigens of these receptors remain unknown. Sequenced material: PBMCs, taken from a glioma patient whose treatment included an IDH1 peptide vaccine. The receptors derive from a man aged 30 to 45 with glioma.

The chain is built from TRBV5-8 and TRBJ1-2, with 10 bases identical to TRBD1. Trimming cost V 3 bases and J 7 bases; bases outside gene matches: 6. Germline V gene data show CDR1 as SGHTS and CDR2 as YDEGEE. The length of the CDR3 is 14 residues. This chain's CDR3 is CASSSERDRGGYTF. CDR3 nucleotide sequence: TGTGCCAGCAGCTCTGAAAGGGACAGGGGTGGCTACACCTTC.

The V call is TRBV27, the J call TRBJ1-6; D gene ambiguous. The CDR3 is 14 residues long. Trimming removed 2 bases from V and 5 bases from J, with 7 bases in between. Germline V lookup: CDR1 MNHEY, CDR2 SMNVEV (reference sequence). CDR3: CASSLTEDNSPLHF. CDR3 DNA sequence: TGTGCCAGCAGTTTAACAGAGGATAATTCACCCCTCCACTTT.

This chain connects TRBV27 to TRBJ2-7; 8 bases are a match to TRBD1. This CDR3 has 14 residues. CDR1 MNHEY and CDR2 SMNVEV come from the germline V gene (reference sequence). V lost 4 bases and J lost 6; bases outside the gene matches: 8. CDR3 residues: CASSSRTGISEQYF. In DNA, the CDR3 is TGTGCCAGCAGTTCCCGGACAGGGATAAGCGAGCAGTACTTC.

The CDR3 sequence is CASSPLAGDGYTF. CDR3 nucleotide sequence: TGTGCCAGCAGCCCTTTGGCAGGGGACGGCTACACCTTC. The J gene is TRBJ1-2, the V gene TRBV14; tentative D call: TRBD1 (6 bases). Germline-derived CDR1 and CDR2 are SGHDN and FVKESK. V lost 4 bases and J lost 8, with 14 bases in between. The CDR3 is 13 residues long.

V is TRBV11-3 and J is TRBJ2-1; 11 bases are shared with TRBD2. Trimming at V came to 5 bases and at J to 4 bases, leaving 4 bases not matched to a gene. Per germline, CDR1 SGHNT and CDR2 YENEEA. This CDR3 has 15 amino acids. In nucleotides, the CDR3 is TGTGCCAGCAGCCCTACTAGCGGGGGATACAATGAGCAGTTCTTC. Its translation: CASSPTSGGYNEQFF.

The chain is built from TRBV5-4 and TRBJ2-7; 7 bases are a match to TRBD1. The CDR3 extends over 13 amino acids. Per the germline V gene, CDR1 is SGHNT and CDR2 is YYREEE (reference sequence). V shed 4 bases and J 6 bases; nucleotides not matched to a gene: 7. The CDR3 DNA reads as TGTGCCAGCAGCCAAGGACAGGTCCTCGAGCAGTACTTC. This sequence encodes CASSQGQVLEQYF.

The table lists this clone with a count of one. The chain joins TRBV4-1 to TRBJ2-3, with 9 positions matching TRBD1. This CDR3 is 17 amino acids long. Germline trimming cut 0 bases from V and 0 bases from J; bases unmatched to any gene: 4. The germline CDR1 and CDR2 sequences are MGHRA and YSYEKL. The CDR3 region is CASSQEWTGASTDTQYF. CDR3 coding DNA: TGCGCCAGCAGCCAAGAGTGGACAGGGGCGAGCACAGATACGCAGTATTTT.

In nucleotides, the CDR3 is TGTGCTAGTGGCTACGGGCAACTCAATGAAAAACTGTTTTTT. Its translation is CASGYGQLNEKLFF. The chain uses TRBV12-5 and TRBJ1-4; D remains ambiguous. This CDR3 has 14 residues. CDR1 is LGHNT, CDR2 FRNRAP, per germline. Trimming cost V 6 bases and J 5 bases, with 13 bases left between them.

CDR3 sequence reads: CASSQDIKRAAYEQYF. CDR3 DNA sequence: TGCGCCAGCAGCCAAGACATTAAGCGGGCAGCCTACGAGCAGTACTTC. The chain links TRBV4-1 to TRBJ2-7; D perhaps matches TRBD2 (6 bases). V lost 0 bases to trimming and J lost 2 bases, with 14 bases between them. The CDR3 spans 16 residues. The germline V gene encodes CDR1 MGHRA and CDR2 YSYEKL.

Written as DNA, the CDR3 is TGCGCCAGCAGCGCCGGGACAGGAGGGTTTGGCTACACCTTC. It codes for CASSAGTGGFGYTF. The rearrangement links TRBV5-1 to TRBJ1-2; the match to TRBD1 covers 8 bases. The CDR3 is 14 amino acids. Germline values: CDR1 SGHRS, CDR2 YFSETQ. The ends lost 4 bases at V and 7 bases at J; junction bases unmatched: 9.